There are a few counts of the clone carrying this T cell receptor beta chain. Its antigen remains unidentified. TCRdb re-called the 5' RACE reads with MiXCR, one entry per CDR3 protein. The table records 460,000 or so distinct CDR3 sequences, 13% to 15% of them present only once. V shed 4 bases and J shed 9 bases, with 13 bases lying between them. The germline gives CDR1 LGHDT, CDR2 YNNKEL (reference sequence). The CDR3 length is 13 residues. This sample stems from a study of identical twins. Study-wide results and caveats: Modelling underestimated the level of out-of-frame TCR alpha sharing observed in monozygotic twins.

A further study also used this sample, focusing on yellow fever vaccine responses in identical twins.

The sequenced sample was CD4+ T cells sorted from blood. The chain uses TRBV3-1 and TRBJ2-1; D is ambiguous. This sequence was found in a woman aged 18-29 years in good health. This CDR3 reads CASSLWDKREQFF. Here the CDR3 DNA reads TGTGCCAGCAGCCTTTGGGATAAACGTGAGCAGTTCTTC.